This TCR beta chain derives from a study of T cells after yellow fever vaccination. TCRdb re-called the 5' RACE reads with MiXCR, one entry per CDR3 protein. The table records about 320,000 distinct CDR3 sequences, about 10% of them present only once. The CDR3 loop spans 15 amino acids. CDR1 is MNHEY and CDR2 is SVGAGI in the germline V gene. Trimming removed 6 bases from V and 4 bases from J, with 13 bases in between. The rearrangement links TRBV6-5 to TRBJ2-6; D uncertain. Sequenced here: CD4+ T cells sorted from PBMCs, sampled 45 days after the yellow fever booster vaccination. This receptor was taken from a man aged 18 to 29 who received the YFV17D yellow fever vaccine. CDR3 in amino acids: CASRPLALGANVLTF. In nucleotides, the CDR3 is TGTGCCAGCAGGCCCTTAGCTTTGGGGGCCAACGTCCTGACTTTC.